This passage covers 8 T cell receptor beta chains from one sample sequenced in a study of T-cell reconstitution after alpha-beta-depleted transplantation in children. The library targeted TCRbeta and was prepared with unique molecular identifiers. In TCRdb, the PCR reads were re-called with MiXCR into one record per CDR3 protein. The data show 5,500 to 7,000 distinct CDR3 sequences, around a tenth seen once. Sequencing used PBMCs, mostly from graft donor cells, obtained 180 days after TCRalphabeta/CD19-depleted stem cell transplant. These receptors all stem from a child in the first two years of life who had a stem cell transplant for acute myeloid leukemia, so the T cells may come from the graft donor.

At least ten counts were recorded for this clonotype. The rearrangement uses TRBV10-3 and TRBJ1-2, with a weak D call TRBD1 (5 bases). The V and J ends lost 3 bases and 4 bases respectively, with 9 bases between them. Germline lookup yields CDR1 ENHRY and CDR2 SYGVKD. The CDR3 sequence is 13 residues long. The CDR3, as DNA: TGTGCCATCAGTGATGGGGGACCCTATGGCTACACCTTC. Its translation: CAISDGGPYGYTF.

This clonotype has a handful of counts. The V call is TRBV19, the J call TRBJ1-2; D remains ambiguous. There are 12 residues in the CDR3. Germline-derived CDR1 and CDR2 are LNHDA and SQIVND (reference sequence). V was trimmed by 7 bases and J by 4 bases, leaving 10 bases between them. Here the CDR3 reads CASTPFGYGYTF. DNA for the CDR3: TGTGCCAGTACCCCCTTTGGCTATGGCTACACCTTC.

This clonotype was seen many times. The CDR3 is CASSLGTGGSYEQYF. CDR3 in DNA: TGTGCCAGCAGCTTAGGGACAGGGGGCTCCTACGAGCAGTACTTC. The chain joins TRBV7-2 to TRBJ2-7; TRBD1 agrees at 10 bases. V dropped 1 base and J dropped 0; count of bases not matched to a gene: 0. Germline CDR1 and CDR2: SGHTA and FQGNSA. The length of the CDR3 is 15 residues.

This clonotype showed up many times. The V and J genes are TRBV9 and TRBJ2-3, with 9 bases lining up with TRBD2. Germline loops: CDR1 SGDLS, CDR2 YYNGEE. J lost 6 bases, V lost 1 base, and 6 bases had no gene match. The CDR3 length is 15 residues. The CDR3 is CASSVSPSGKDTQYF. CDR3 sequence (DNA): TGTGCCAGCAGCGTAAGTCCTAGCGGGAAGGATACGCAGTATTTT.

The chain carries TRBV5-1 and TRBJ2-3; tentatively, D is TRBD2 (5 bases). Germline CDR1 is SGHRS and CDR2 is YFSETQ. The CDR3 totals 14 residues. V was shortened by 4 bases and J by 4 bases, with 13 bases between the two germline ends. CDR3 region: CASSPSSAADTQYF. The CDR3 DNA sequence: TGCGCCAGCAGCCCTAGTAGCGCGGCAGATACGCAGTATTTT.

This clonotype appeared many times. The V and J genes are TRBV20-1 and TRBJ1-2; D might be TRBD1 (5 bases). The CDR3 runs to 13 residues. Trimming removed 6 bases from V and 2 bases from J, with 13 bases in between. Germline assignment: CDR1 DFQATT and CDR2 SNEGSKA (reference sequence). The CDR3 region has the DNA TGCAGTGCCCCCCACTCAGGGAACTATGGCTACACCTTC. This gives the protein CSAPHSGNYGYTF.

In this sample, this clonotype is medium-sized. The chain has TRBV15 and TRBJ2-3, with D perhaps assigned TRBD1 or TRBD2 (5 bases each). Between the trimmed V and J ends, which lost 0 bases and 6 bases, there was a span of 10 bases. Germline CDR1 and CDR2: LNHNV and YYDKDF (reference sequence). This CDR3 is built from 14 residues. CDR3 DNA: TGTGCCACCAGCAGAGATGGGGGATCGGATACGCAGTATTTT. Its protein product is CATSRDGGSDTQYF. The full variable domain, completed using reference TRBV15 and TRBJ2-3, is DAMVIQNPRYQVTQFGKPVTLSCSQTLNHNVMYWYQQKSSQAPKLLFHYYDKDFNNEADTPDNFQSRRPNTSFCFLDIRSPGLGDTAMYLCATSRDGGSDTQYFGPGTRLTVL.

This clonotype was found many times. CDR3 DNA sequence: TGTGCCAGCAGTTGGGGACAGGGGATAAACTATGGCTACACCTTC. Its protein is CASSWGQGINYGYTF. The chain joins TRBV28 to TRBJ1-2; TRBD1 aligns across 10 bases. Germline-derived CDR1 and CDR2 are MDHEN and SYDVKM. After removal of 4 bases from V and 2 bases from J, the junction contained 4 bases not matched to a gene. CDR3 length: 15 residues.